This T cell receptor beta chain derives from a study of cytomegalovirus exposure and HLA in healthy donors. PCR primers comprised 60 Vbeta and 13 Jbeta primers. Generated by immunoSEQ multiplex PCR, the TCRdb table keeps only in-frame clones and is missing some. The sample features over 30,000 clones, with approximately 4% in its top ten. Notes on this clone: Its specificity is not known.

Points from the study as a whole: CMV serostatus stood as the only immune exposure information on hand.

Germline CDR1 is LNHDA and CDR2 is SQIVND (reference sequence). CDR3 length equals 13 residues. The V end lost 3 bases, the J end lost 1 base, and 5 bases lay between the germline ends. Material: PBMCs. The TCR comes from a man in his forties in good health and CMV-seronegative. The chain joins TRBV19 to TRBJ2-3; no reliable D call. The CDR3 here is CASSITGTDTQYF. The CDR3 nucleotides are TGTGCCAGTAGTATTACGGGCACAGATACGCAGTATTTT.